The clone carrying this T cell receptor (beta chain) was picked up a small number of times. V was trimmed by 0 bases and J by 6 bases, leaving 12 bases between them. Looked up from germline, CDR1 is MGHRA and CDR2 is YSYEKL. This CDR3 comprises 14 residues. TCRdb's table, derived via immunoSEQ multiplex PCR, lists solely in-frame clones and lacks some. Of 140,000 to 150,000 clones in the sample, more than 75% were seen once. The data are from a study of T cell responses to AZD1222 COVID-19 vaccine. This receptor was identified in an adult in good health. Here the sequenced sample was peripheral blood, taken on day 0 of AZD1222 vaccination. The chain recombines TRBV4-1 with TRBJ2-7, with a possible D match to TRBD2 (6 bases). Here the CDR3 reads CASSQDRAAGEQYF. The DNA of the CDR3 is TGCGCCAGCAGCCAAGATAGGGCAGCGGGCGAGCAGTACTTC.